This T cell receptor (beta chain) was recovered during a study of post-analysis software for immune sequencing data. Study-level background: In terms of disease course, relapsing-remitting, secondary progressive and progressive-relapsing multiple sclerosis were included. Study-wide results and caveats: Patients used roughly five TRBV segments, including TRBV5-6, TRBV5-1 and TRBV20-1, more often than controls. The normalized Chao1 diversity of multiple sclerosis patients was significantly lower than that of controls. F measure clustering grouped samples strongly by preparation batch.

As for this clonotype: Its specificity is unknown.

With V trimmed by 5 bases and J by 2 bases, 2 bases remained unmatched. CDR3 size: 13 residues. The germline gives CDR1 SQVTM, CDR2 ANQGSEA. Libraries were made from TCR beta cDNA, and they carried unique molecular identifiers. T cells numbering 1 to 10 million yielded roughly 500,000 cDNA molecules. From the PCR reads, TCRdb called clonotypes with MiXCR, one entry per CDR3 protein. The sample has hundreds of thousands of distinct CDR3 sequences, about 53% seen once. The receptor comes from a girl aged 5 to 17 with multiple sclerosis. The chain carries TRBV29-1 and TRBJ2-1; 8 bases map to TRBD2. Material: blood. CDR3 residues: CSVQAGAYNEQFF. The CDR3 nucleotides are TGCAGCGTTCAAGCGGGAGCCTACAATGAGCAGTTCTTC.